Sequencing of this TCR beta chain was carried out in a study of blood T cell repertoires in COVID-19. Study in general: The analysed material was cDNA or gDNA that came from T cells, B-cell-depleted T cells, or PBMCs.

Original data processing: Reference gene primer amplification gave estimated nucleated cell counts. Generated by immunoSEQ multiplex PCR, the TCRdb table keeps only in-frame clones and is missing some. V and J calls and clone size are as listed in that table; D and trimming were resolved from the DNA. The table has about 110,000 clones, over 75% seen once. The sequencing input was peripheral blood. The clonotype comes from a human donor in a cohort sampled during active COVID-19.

CDR3 residues: CASSPQTGKLFF. The CDR3 region has the DNA TGTGCCAGCAGCCCGCAGACAGGGAAACTGTTTTTT. J is TRBJ1-4 and V is TRBV5-6; 7 bases align to TRBD1. Germline loops: CDR1 SGHDT, CDR2 YYEEEE. V dropped 4 bases and J dropped 11; count of bases not matched to a gene: 5. The CDR3 sequence is 12 residues long.